A single sample is the source of the 14 T cell receptor beta chains below, sequenced in a study of CD8+ T cells in alopecia areata. cDNA serving as the sequencing template came from extracted, reverse transcribed RNA. Sequenced by immunoSEQ multiplex PCR; TCRdb stores in-frame clones only, minus some. Of 140,000 to 150,000 clones listed, 80% to 90% are singletons. The starting material was CD8+ T cells sorted from blood, obtained at week 0. The receptors here all came from a human donor with alopecia areata.

The DNA of the CDR3 is TGTGCCTGGAGTCCCCGGGACCGCGGACGTAATCAGCCCCAGCATTTT. Translation gives CAWSPRDRGRNQPQHF. The chain has TRBV30 and TRBJ1-5, with D perhaps TRBD1 (5 bases). Trimming took off 2 bases at V and 4 bases at J, with 18 bases between the two ends. Per the germline V gene, CDR1 is GTSNPN and CDR2 is SVGIG (reference sequence). The CDR3 is made up of 16 amino acids.

This clone was seen only a few times. J is TRBJ2-1 and V is TRBV29-1; TRBD2 matches at 13 bases. The CDR3 spans 14 residues. V dropped 6 bases and J dropped 4; count of bases not matched to a gene: 3. Germline V gives CDR1 SQVTM, CDR2 ANQGSEA. CDR3 protein: CSVRLAGGYNEQFF. In DNA form, the CDR3 reads TGCAGCGTACGACTAGCGGGAGGTTACAATGAGCAGTTCTTC.

V gene TRBV29-1 combines with J gene TRBJ2-5, with D possibly matching TRBD2 (5 bases). V was shortened by 4 bases and J by 3 bases, with 9 bases between the two germline ends. The CDR3 totals 12 residues. Germline CDR1 is SQVTM and CDR2 is ANQGSEA. Here the CDR3 DNA reads TGCAGCGTTGTTATGAGGGAAGAGACCCAGTACTTC. Protein: CSVVMREETQYF.

CDR3 nucleotides: TGTGCCAGCAGTTACTCGAAAGTAAATGGCTACACCTTC. As protein: CASSYSKVNGYTF. The chain joins TRBV6-5 to TRBJ1-2; no firm D call. V lost 0 bases to trimming and J lost 6 bases, with 8 bases between them. Germline CDR1 is MNHEY and CDR2 is SVGAGI. The length of the CDR3 is 13 residues.

This clone was observed a few times. This sequence joins TRBV5-4 and TRBJ2-2; D perhaps matches TRBD2 (5 bases). V was cut by 4 bases and J by 6 bases, with 7 bases left in between. The CDR3 spans 12 residues. CDR1 and CDR2 (germline): SGHNT, YYREEE (reference sequence). The CDR3 bases are TGTGCCAGCAGCCCTAGCTCCGGGGAGCTGTTTTTT. It is translated as CASSPSSGELFF.

The chain employs TRBV6-1 and TRBJ2-3; D remains ambiguous. V was trimmed by 7 bases and J by 0 bases, leaving 11 bases between them. This CDR3 has 14 amino acids. Germline CDR1 MNHNS, CDR2 SASEGT. For the CDR3, the DNA is TGTGCCAGCACTGATTTATCTAGCACAGATACGCAGTATTTT. Translating gives CASTDLSSTDTQYF.

The J gene is TRBJ1-2, the V gene TRBV29-1, with 7 nucleotides matching TRBD1. V gave up 6 bases and J gave up 2 bases; unmatched junction bases: 9. This CDR3 region has 14 residues. Germline assignment: CDR1 SQVTM and CDR2 ANQGSEA. The CDR3 DNA sequence: TGCAGCGTGTCCCAGGGGGGATCGAACTATGGCTACACCTTC. Protein product: CSVSQGGSNYGYTF.

This chain joins TRBV30 and TRBJ2-3; no clear D gene. Trimming took 0 bases from V and 0 from J, leaving 7 bases between them. The CDR3 contains 14 residues. Germline assignment: CDR1 GTSNPN and CDR2 SVGIG (reference sequence). The CDR3 reads CAWSVQASTDTQYF. The CDR3 coding sequence is TGTGCCTGGAGTGTACAAGCTAGCACAGATACGCAGTATTTT.

The table lists this clone with a count of one. This chain's CDR3 is CASTVGGEQFF. In nucleotides, the CDR3 is TGTGCCAGCACCGTGGGGGGGGAGCAGTTCTTC. The chain uses TRBV25-1 and TRBJ2-1, with 7 bases identical to TRBD2. This CDR3 spans 11 amino acids. V lost 7 bases, J lost 10 bases, and 4 bases stayed unmatched. Germline V gene data show CDR1 as MGHDK and CDR2 as SYGVNS.

The chain employs TRBV10-2 and TRBJ2-1; 9 bases align to TRBD2. V lost 3 bases and J lost 5; bases outside the gene matches: 8. CDR3 length equals 16 residues. The germline CDR1 and CDR2 sequences are WSHSY and SAAADI. The CDR3 bases are TGCGCCAGCAGTGACCGGGCACTAGCGGGCCACAATGAGCAGTTCTTC. Translated: CASSDRALAGHNEQFF.

With respect to this clone: An end of the junction does not agree with germline; a read error may underlie this. J is TRBJ2-7 and V is TRBV15; D not certain. The V gene's germline CDR1 is LNHNV and CDR2 YYDKDF (reference sequence). This CDR3 is 11 amino acids long. CDR3 sequence (DNA): TGTGCCACCAGCAGAGATCCGGAGCCTCAATTC. Its translation is CATSRDPEPQF. The full variable domain, its missing parts supplied by reference TRBV15 and TRBJ2-7, is DAMVIQNPRYQVTQFGKPVTLSCSQTLNHNVMYWYQQKSSQAPKLLFHYYDKDFNNEADTPDNFQSRRPNTSFCFLDIRSPGLGDTAMYLCATSRDPEPQFGPGTRLTVT.

CDR3 residues: CASSAVGGGASSYEQYF. CDR3 sequence (DNA): TGTGCCAGCAGCGCGGTTGGGGGCGGTGCAAGCTCCTACGAGCAGTACTTC. The chain joins TRBV7-9 to TRBJ2-7; weak D call: TRBD1 (6 bases). Germline values: CDR1 SEHNR, CDR2 FQNEAQ (reference sequence). V was shortened by 5 bases and J by 0 bases, with 20 bases between the two germline ends. CDR3 size: 17 residues.

J is TRBJ1-2 and V is TRBV27; perhaps TRBD1 as D (5 bases). The V end lost 6 bases, the J end lost 9 bases, and 14 bases lay between the germline ends. Per germline, CDR1 MNHEY and CDR2 SMNVEV (reference sequence). This CDR3 region has 12 residues. CDR3 nucleotides: TGTGCCAGCAGCGATTCAGGGTTCCGCTACACCTTC. This gives the protein CASSDSGFRYTF.

The rearrangement uses TRBV5-6 and TRBJ2-3, with 7 bases identical to TRBD2. Germline assignment: CDR1 SGHDT and CDR2 YYEEEE. J was trimmed by 4 bases and V by 4 bases; bases with no gene match: 3. The CDR3 loop spans 13 amino acids. The CDR3 sequence: CASSPTSPDTQYF. The CDR3 DNA follows: TGTGCCAGCAGCCCGACTAGCCCAGATACGCAGTATTTT.